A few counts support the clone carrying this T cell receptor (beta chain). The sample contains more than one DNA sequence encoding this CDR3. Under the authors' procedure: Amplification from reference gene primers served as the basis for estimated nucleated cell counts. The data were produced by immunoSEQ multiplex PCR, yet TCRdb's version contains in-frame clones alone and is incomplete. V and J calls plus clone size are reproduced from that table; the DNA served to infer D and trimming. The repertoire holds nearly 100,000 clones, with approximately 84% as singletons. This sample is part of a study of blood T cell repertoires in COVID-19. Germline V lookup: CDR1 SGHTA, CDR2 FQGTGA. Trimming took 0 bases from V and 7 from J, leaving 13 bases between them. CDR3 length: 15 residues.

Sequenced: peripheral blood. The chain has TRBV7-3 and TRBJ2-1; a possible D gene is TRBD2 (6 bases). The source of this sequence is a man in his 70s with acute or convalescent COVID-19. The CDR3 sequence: CASSLTGGIGNEQFF. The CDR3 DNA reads TGTGCCAGCAGCTTAACAGGCGGGATCGGAAATGAGCAGTTCTTC.